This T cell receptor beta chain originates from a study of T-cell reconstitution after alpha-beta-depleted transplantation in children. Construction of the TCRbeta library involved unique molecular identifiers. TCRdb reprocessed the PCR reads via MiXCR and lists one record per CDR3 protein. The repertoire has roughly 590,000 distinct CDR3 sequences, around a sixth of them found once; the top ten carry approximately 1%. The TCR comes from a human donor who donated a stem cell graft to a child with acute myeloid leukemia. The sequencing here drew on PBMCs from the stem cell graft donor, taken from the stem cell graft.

CDR3 sequence (DNA): TGTGCCAGCAGTAAGGTTAAGGGACTACCCCTCCACTTT. Translation gives CASSKVKGLPLHF. V is TRBV27 and J is TRBJ1-6, with D possibly being TRBD1 (5 bases). The CDR3 is 13 residues long. With 5 bases removed from V and 12 bases from J, the gap between germline ends came to 14 bases. The V gene's germline CDR1 is MNHEY and CDR2 SMNVEV (reference sequence).